One T cell receptor beta chain is described in this entry. The antigen is undetermined. The sample belongs to a study of T cell responses to AZD1222 COVID-19 vaccine. Assay: immunoSEQ multiplex PCR; the TCRdb copy retains only in-frame clones and omits some. Of approximately 150,000 clones detected, 75% to 90% appear once; the ten largest clones hold 3.5% to 5.5%. The length of the CDR3 is 12 residues. Germline V gene sequence: CDR1 SGHAT, CDR2 FQNNGV. Trimming left V 2 bases short and J 9 bases short, with 8 bases between. General study points: An increase in Spike-specific TCR breadth and depth was observed after two AZD1222 doses.

The sequence derives from an adult who received the MenACWY meningococcal vaccine as a control. The material was peripheral blood, obtained 28 days after the second dose of the MenACWY control vaccine. The genes are TRBV11-2 and TRBJ2-1; no firm D call. Here the CDR3 reads CASSLNSPEQFF. DNA for the CDR3: TGTGCCAGCAGCTTAAATTCCCCTGAGCAGTTCTTC.